This T cell receptor beta chain derives from a study of cytomegalovirus exposure and HLA in healthy donors (dated by TCRdb to the late 2010s). For the study in its entirety: According to an earlier analysis of a few hundred of the donors, about 170 million T cells yielded 95 million to 140 million unique TCR beta sequences and about 280 Gb of sequence data. An early release covering 550 to 700 HLA-typed donors comprised 300 to 350 gigabases of sequencing data and approximately 85 million unique TCR sequences. The genetic ancestry cluster associated with self-reported Caucasian donors included 65% to 90% of the approximately 410 genotyped donors. The aim of the study was to test whether cataloging public T cell receptors could identify signatures of past pathogen exposure. The study used immunosequencing to profile the T cell repertoires of hundreds of subjects and linked those repertoires to cytomegalovirus serostatus. Along with the roughly 700-subject first cohort, a separate validation cohort of over a hundred different subjects was used. The study combined high-throughput TCR immunosequencing, statistical association of individual TCRs with disease status, and machine learning to predict cytomegalovirus infection status. To study patterns of TCR occurrence, a later analysis re-analyzed previously published TCR beta repertoires from 500 to 850 donors and added high-resolution HLA genotyping. The later analysis used no new phenotypic data to find candidate immune exposures, relying instead on TCR beta sequences and their occurrence across donors. In an earlier analysis of several hundred of the donors, high-throughput TCR beta sequencing was used to judge whether each TCR beta V gene segment behaved as functional or pseudogenic. Donor age, sex, ethnicity and CMV serostatus were compiled alongside the repertoire data. A later genetic analysis took genome-wide SNP genotypes for about 55% of the roughly 700 donors and used that subset as a discovery cohort. Every discovery cohort repertoire had been produced on one sequencing platform. HLA typing covered class I and class II loci at four-digit resolution. Typing coverage differed by locus: A, B, C, DRB1 and DQB1 were typed in about 629-640 donors, DQA1 in about 500, DPA1 in roughly 590, and DPB1 in 450 to 480. A handful of DR-DQ haplotypes were treated as single units for association and clustering because of strong linkage in the cohort. On average, about 200,000 unique TCR beta nucleotide sequences were sequenced per donor among more than 350 genotyped donors of the cohort, with roughly 18% of those sequences being non-productive. The full study reports these points: An association between a missense DCLRE1C variant and V-gene and J-gene trimming of TCR beta chains was found in a later genetic analysis and replicated in an independent cohort. When HLA alleles, especially DR and DQ, strongly co-occurred, attributing TCR associations to individual alleles was difficult. A further reported finding was that TCR beta sequences accurately predicted the HLA-A and HLA-B alleles for most subjects in the first cohort. The study gave a list of about 150 TCR beta chains associated with cytomegalovirus. A later analysis found that most CMV-associated TCR beta chains appeared HLA-restricted, with HLA associations seemingly driven largely by CMV exposure. For the cohort, immune exposure information was limited to CMV serostatus. According to a later analysis, parvovirus B19, influenza, CMV and Epstein-Barr virus appeared linked to several top co-occurrence clusters. In a later analysis, HLA-associated TCR beta chains showed more clonal expansion and lower generation probabilities than non-associated chains that were equally common. A few of the identified cytomegalovirus-associated TCR beta chains were confirmed in vitro to be specific for cytomegalovirus antigens. The sequencing pipeline was judged likely to have produced a cluster of highly shared sequence variants as a technical artifact. HLA typing was unavailable for some donors at each locus, so association tests used only the typed subset. In a later analysis, the rate of TCR association differed among HLA loci, with DRB1 alleles having the most associated TCRs and HLA-C alleles having the fewest. According to a later genetic analysis, donors in an Asian-associated ancestry cluster had fewer N-insertions in productive TCRs than the roughly 700-donor mean. Because counts were too low, roughly 17 rarely observed V segments, including chromosome 9 orphons, were left out of the earlier analysis of 587 of the donors. Cytomegalovirus status was reported to be diagnosed by the classifier with high specificity and sensitivity in both the original and validation cohorts. Correlated functional status among segregating V segments might reflect linkage disequilibrium, but an unknown experimental factor could not be ruled out. Because the 87-base-pair reads could not distinguish some IMGT-functional V segments, including TRBV6-2 and TRBV6-3, those segments were excluded. It was suggested by the authors that the approach could potentially be generalized to other disease states and immunological phenotypes. In an earlier analysis of under 600 of the donors, most TCR beta V segments were observed in productive rearrangements about 87% or about 30% of the time, broadly matching IMGT annotations. A later analysis associated approximately 17,000 TCR beta sequences with specific HLA alleles at a false discovery rate of 0.05. While some public TCRs were present in many individuals, most TCR sequences turned up only very rarely across donors. In this cohort, only TCR beta chains were sequenced, and detectable features were limited by the absence of alpha or paired-chain data. Presence/absence analyses assumed roughly uniform sequencing depth across donors, an assumption that may not hold.

CDR1 SGHTA and CDR2 FQGNSA are derived from the germline V gene. The junction shows trimming of 1 base on V and 5 bases on J, and the gene matches do not reach 2 bases of it. The CDR3 starts with the cysteine, ends with the phenylalanine, and has 15 residues. Left in the record is the CDR3 DNA by itself, 45 bases read in frame from the first base. The cohort consisted of 666 healthy bone marrow donors. At the time of sampling, all cohort members were nominally healthy, though unrecorded immune exposures were likely present. The donor was CMV seronegative and belonged to the group of over 350 seronegative cohort members. Each donor provided a peripheral blood sample, and peripheral blood mononuclear cells were used for TCR beta sequencing. The Qiagen DNeasy Blood Extraction Kit was used to extract genomic DNA from the blood cell samples. Concerning this clone: What antigen it recognizes has not been identified. There are no base qualities to consult, and no much larger clone falls within one base.

The library was generated by the immunoSEQ multiplex PCR assay. For the multiplex PCR, a mixture combining 60 forward primers for TCR Vbeta segments and 13 reverse primers for TCR Jbeta segments was used. The CDR3 region of rearranged TCR beta genes was amplified from genomic DNA with a multiplex PCR assay. The Illumina HiSeq System was used to sequence the amplified TCR beta libraries as 87-base-pair reads. Concerning the study's data processing: A later analysis counted about 80 million unique TCR beta chains across the 700 or so repertoires, and some 11 million of these chains were shared by at least two donors. To remove PCR and sequencing errors, raw reads were error-corrected and collapsed into unique sequences using a nearest-neighbor algorithm that merged closely related sequences. V, D and J gene segments were assigned by aligning CDR3 sequences to IMGT reference sequences. For a sequence to be retained, a match of at least six nucleotides to both a V gene segment and a J gene segment was required. A rearrangement counted as productive if the CDR3 had no stop codons and remained in frame with V and J, and every other rearrangement counted as non-productive. CDR3 was defined by IMGT convention, running from the second conserved V-encoded cysteine to the conserved J-encoded phenylalanine. The earlier analysis of 587 of the donors excluded sequences that lacked an unambiguous match to a single V gene segment. In an earlier analysis of 587 of the donors, V segments were called functional above 56.7% productive rearrangements and were called segregating when the between-donor standard deviation exceeded 5%. A statistical classification framework was developed to diagnose cytomegalovirus status using the catalog of TCR beta chain sequences. A later analysis assigned V and J genes by comparing TCR nucleotide sequences with IMGT/GENE-DB human TR gene sequences. In a later analysis, CDR3 sequences and most-parsimonious VDJ recombination scenarios were assigned using the TCRdist pipeline. In a later analysis, every TCR beta chain was defined by the combination of its CDR3 amino acid sequence and its V-gene family, and reads without a unique V-gene family were dropped. A later analysis removed roughly 590 highly shared, low-generation-probability nucleotide sequences to deal with suspected cross-contamination and a sequencing artifact. In a later analysis, a clonal expansion index was calculated for each public chain from normalized within-repertoire ranks of inferred template counts. A later analysis computed generation probabilities with a VDJ recombination model fitted to out-of-frame rearrangements, and checked the results against IGoR. In a later analysis, TCR-TCR, TCR-HLA and TCR-CMV co-occurrence was scored with hypergeometric tests, and a repertoire-size bias correction was applied to TCR pairs. In a later analysis, false discovery rates were estimated by permuting HLA or CMV assignments 20 times. A later analysis grouped co-occurring TCRs with DBSCAN, adding TCRdist sequence similarity when clustering within HLA-allele-positive subsets. For co-occurrence clustering, repertoires with fewer than 30,000 or more than 120,000 public chains were excluded, along with a handful of repertoires with anomalous nucleotide sharing. Entries here come from immuneACCESS through TCRdb and include only in-frame sequences with V and J called. Some clones fail to appear in such tables; in the studies checked, an unresolved V gene covers under half of the shortfall, and the cause of the remainder is unknown. The V and J calls and clone size come from that table; D and trimming were worked out from the DNA. This sample has approximately 77,000 clones in its table, and around three quarters of those were observed once. Together, the top ten hold around 4.8% of the sample.

The V and J segments used are TRBV7-2 and TRBJ1-4, with 9 bases in between that match TRBD1. The sequence derives from a middle-aged man in good health and CMV-seronegative. The source material was PBMCs. Here is the DNA: TGTGCCAGCAGCTTAGACAGGGGGCTAAATGAAAAACTGTTTTTT. This codes for CASSLDRGLNEKLFF.